The sequence of this T cell receptor (beta chain) was determined in a study of T cells expressing NK-cell markers. Across the whole study: Seven of the eight sequenced donors were HCMV-seropositive; one was seronegative.

The CDR3 spans 14 residues. In the case of this clonotype: What it recognizes is unknown.

TCRdb reprocessed the 5' RACE reads, with one entry per CDR3 protein and no DNA. This table holds some 450,000 distinct CDR3 sequences. General observations from the study: Four donors' CD3+CD56-NKG2C+ cells were dominated by the same clonotypes. A range of about 1.0-8% of CD8+ T cells consisted of dominant NKG2C+ clonotypes in six donors. HCMV specificity of expanded NKG2C+ T cell clones remained unclear.

Specimen: blood T cells: a sorted CD56 or NKG2C T cell subset, CD4+ or CD8+ T cells, or bulk PBMC T cells (not recorded which). V gene TRBV12-3 or TRBV12-4 combines with J gene TRBJ2-7; TCRdb's D call, TRBD1, is unchecked because there is no DNA. This TCR came from a woman between 18 and 75 years old in good health. This CDR3 is CASTPGQIAYEQYF.